The T cell receptor (beta chain) under discussion was sequenced for a study of CD8 T cells in Susac syndrome. J gave up 4 bases and V 2 bases, and 5 bases lay outside the gene matches. The CDR3 extends over 16 amino acids. Germline V gene lookup returns CDR1 MGHDK and CDR2 SYGVNS. Random hexamers served to reverse transcribe about 0.45 to 1 ug RNA. In TCRdb, the immunoSEQ multiplex PCR reads were re-called with MiXCR into one record per CDR3 protein. The sample has under 95,000 distinct CDR3 sequences, 95% seen once; the top ten hold under 0.5%. This clonotype was sampled from a human donor with Susac syndrome. The chain has TRBV25-1 and TRBJ2-5; 12 bases are shared with TRBD2. Sequencing used CD8+ T cells from PBMCs. In DNA, the CDR3 is TGTGCCAGCAGTGAACGAGGACTAGCGGGATCAGAGACCCAGTACTTC. Translated, it gives CASSERGLAGSETQYF.